Below are 8 T cell receptor beta chains sequenced from a single sample in a study of T cell responses to AZD1222 COVID-19 vaccine. Profiled with immunoSEQ multiplex PCR; TCRdb holds only in-frame clones, not every one. The sample lists about 110,000 clones, around 90% occurring once. The specimen was peripheral blood, collected 28 days after the second AZD1222 dose. The receptors originated from an adult who received the AZD1222 COVID-19 vaccine.

The sample holds a few counts of this clone. The V call is TRBV24-1, the J call TRBJ2-2, with D perhaps assigned TRBD1 or TRBD2 (6 bases each). This CDR3 is built from 14 residues. Germline V gene lookup returns CDR1 KGHDR and CDR2 SFDVKD. Trimming removed 5 bases at V and 4 bases at J, with 10 bases between. The CDR3 nucleotides read TGTGCCACCAGTGGACTAGGGGGCACCGGGGAGCTGTTTTTT. Translated: CATSGLGGTGELFF.

J is TRBJ2-3 and V is TRBV3-1 (or the pseudogene TRBV3-2), with D possibly matching TRBD2 (7 bases). This CDR3 contains 16 residues. The ends were cut back, 0 bases at V and 2 bases at J, with 12 bases in the middle. Germline assignment: CDR1 LGHDT and CDR2 YNNKEL (reference sequence). The CDR3: CASSQDRGAPTDTQYF. CDR3 bases: TGTGCCAGCAGCCAAGATCGGGGGGCCCCCACAGATACGCAGTATTTT.

V gene TRBV6-5 combines with J gene TRBJ2-5; TRBD2 agrees at 9 bases. Trimming cost V 6 bases and J 5 bases; bases outside gene matches: 7. CDR1 and CDR2 (germline): MNHEY, SVGAGI. The CDR3 is 14 residues long. The CDR3 DNA follows: TGTGCCAGCAGGGGACTAGCTAGGGTCGAGACCCAGTACTTC. Protein sequence: CASRGLARVETQYF.

J is TRBJ2-2 and V is TRBV7-3; D not certain. The V end was cut by 4 bases, the J end by 2 bases, with 5 bases between. This CDR3 is 13 amino acids long. Germline V gene sequence: CDR1 SGHTA, CDR2 FQGTGA. CDR3 region: CASSSLNTGELFF. The CDR3, as DNA: TGTGCCAGCAGCTCCCTTAACACCGGGGAGCTGTTTTTT.

The chain has TRBV18 and TRBJ1-4; D gene unclear. CDR1 KGHSH and CDR2 LQKENI come from the germline V gene. This CDR3 is 13 amino acids long. V was clipped by 6 bases and J by 0 bases, with 5 bases between them. As DNA, the CDR3 is TGTGCCAGCTCGGGCGCAACTAATGAAAAACTGTTTTTT. It translates to CASSGATNEKLFF.

J is TRBJ1-1 and V is TRBV5-1; D is unresolved. Trimming took 5 bases from V and 2 from J, leaving 16 bases between them. The CDR3 consists of 15 residues. Germline V CDR1 and CDR2: SGHRS, YFSETQ. The CDR3 protein is CASSLSPLPNTEAFF. For the CDR3, the DNA is TGCGCCAGCAGTCTATCACCCTTGCCAAACACTGAAGCTTTCTTT.

This clone showed up just once. J is TRBJ1-6 and V is TRBV20-1; 8 bases map to TRBD1. The CDR3 loop spans 15 amino acids. J lost 7 bases, V lost 5 bases, and 10 bases had no gene match. CDR1 is DFQATT and CDR2 is SNEGSKA in the germline V gene (reference sequence). CDR3 loop: CSARAYDRGNSPLHF. The DNA for the CDR3 is TGCAGTGCTCGTGCCTACGACAGGGGAAATTCACCCCTCCACTTT.

The rearrangement joins TRBV24-1 to TRBJ2-5; 11 nucleotides agree with TRBD1. The CDR3 is 13 amino acids. Germline CDR1 KGHDR, CDR2 SFDVKD. Germline trimming cut 9 bases from V and 5 bases from J; bases unmatched to any gene: 4. This CDR3 reads CATGTGGVETQYF. The CDR3 bases are TGTGCCACCGGGACAGGGGGGGTGGAGACCCAGTACTTC.